Detailed here is one TCR beta chain. These data are taken from a study of blood T cell repertoires in COVID-19. Study at large: The United States, Italy and Spain were the sources of the acute and convalescent COVID-19 samples.

The CDR3 has 13 amino acids. Original analysis: Using reference gene primer amplification, nucleated cell counts were estimated. Libraries were prepared by immunoSEQ multiplex PCR; TCRdb keeps only in-frame clonotypes and omits some of them. The DNA was the basis for D and trimming; V, J and clone size are from that table. Among 90,000 to 120,000 clones listed, 71% were seen once. This sequence joins TRBV21-1 and TRBJ2-5; no DNA check was done on the table's D call, TRBD2. TRBV21-1 represents a pseudogene. This receptor was identified in a woman aged 40 to 49 with acute or convalescent COVID-19. The specimen sequenced was peripheral blood. The CDR3, as DNA: TGTGCCAGGGGGACTAGCGGGGAAGAGACCCAGTACTTC. Its translation is CARGTSGEETQYF.